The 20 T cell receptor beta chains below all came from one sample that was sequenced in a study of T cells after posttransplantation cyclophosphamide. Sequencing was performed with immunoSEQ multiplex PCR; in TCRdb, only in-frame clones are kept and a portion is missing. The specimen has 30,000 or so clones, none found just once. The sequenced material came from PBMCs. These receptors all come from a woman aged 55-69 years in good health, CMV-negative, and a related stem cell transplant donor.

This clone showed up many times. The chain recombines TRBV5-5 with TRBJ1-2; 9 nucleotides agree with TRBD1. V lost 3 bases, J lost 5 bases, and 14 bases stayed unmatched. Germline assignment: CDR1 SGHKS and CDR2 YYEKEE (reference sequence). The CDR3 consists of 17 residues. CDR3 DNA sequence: TGTGCCAGCAGCTCGGACACATTGACAGGGGGAGGGTATGGCTACACCTTC. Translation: CASSSDTLTGGGYGYTF.

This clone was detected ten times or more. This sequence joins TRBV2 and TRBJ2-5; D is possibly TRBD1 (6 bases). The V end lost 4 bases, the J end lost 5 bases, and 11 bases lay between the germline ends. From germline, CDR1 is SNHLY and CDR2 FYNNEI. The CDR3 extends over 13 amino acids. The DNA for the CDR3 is TGTGCCAGCAGTGCAGGGGTATCGGAGACCCAGTACTTC. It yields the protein CASSAGVSETQYF.

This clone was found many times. Here the CDR3 DNA reads TGTGCCAGCAGTCCCGGGAGGGCGGTTAGCGGGCCCCAGCATTTT. Protein sequence: CASSPGRAVSGPQHF. The chain joins TRBV28 to TRBJ1-5, with D hard to call. V was clipped by 5 bases and J by 9 bases, with 20 bases between them. The CDR3 extends over 15 amino acids. Germline V gene sequence: CDR1 MDHEN, CDR2 SYDVKM.

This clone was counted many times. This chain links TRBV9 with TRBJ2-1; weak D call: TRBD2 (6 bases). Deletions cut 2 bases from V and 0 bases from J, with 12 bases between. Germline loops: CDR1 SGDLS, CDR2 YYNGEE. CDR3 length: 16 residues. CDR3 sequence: CASSVFSGSSYNEQFF. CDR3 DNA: TGTGCCAGCAGCGTTTTTAGCGGCAGCTCCTACAATGAGCAGTTCTTC.

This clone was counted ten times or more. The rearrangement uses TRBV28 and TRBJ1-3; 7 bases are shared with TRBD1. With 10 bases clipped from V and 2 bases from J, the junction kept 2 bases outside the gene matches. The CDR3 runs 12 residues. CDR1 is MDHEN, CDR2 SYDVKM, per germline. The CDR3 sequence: CAITGAGNTIYF. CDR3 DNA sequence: TGTGCCATCACAGGGGCTGGAAACACCATATATTTT. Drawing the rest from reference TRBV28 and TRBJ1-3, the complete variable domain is DVKVTQSSRYLVKRTGEKVFLECVQDMDHENMFWYRQDPGLGLRLIYFSYDVKMKEKGDIPEGYSVSREKKERFSLILESASTNQTSMYLCAITGAGNTIYFGEGSWLTVV.

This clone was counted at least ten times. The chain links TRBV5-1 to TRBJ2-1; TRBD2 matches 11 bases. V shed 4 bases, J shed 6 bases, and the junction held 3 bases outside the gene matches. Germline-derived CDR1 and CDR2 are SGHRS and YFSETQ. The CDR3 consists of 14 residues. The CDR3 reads CASSVTSGSNEQFF. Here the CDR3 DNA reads TGCGCCAGCAGCGTTACTAGCGGGAGCAATGAGCAGTTCTTC.

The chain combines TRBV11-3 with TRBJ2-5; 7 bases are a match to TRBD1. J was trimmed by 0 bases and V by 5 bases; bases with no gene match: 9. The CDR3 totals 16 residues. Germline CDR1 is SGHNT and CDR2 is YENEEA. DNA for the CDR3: TGTGCCAGCAGCCCCCGAGGGACAGAGTACCAAGAGACCCAGTACTTC. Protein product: CASSPRGTEYQETQYF.

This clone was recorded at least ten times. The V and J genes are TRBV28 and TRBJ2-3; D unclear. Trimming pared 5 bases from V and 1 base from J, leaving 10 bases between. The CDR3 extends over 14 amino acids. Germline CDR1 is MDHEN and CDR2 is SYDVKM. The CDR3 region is CASSPGFGTDTQYF. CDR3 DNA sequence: TGTGCCAGCAGTCCCGGGTTTGGCACAGATACGCAGTATTTT. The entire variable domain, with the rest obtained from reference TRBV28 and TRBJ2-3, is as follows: DVKVTQSSRYLVKRTGEKVFLECVQDMDHENMFWYRQDPGLGLRLIYFSYDVKMKEKGDIPEGYSVSREKKERFSLILESASTNQTSMYLCASSPGFGTDTQYFGPGTRLTVL.

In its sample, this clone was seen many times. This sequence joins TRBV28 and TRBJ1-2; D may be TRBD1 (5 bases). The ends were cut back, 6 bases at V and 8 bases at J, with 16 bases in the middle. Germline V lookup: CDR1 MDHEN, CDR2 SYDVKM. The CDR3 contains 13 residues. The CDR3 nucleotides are TGTGCCAGCAGGAGAGGGCAGGGAATCGGCTACACCTTC. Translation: CASRRGQGIGYTF.

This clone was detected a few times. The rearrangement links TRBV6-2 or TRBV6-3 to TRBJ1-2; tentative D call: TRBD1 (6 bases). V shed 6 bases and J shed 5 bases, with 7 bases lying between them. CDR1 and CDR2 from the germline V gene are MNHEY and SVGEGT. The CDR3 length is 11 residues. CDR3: CASRQGYGYTF. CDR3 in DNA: TGTGCCAGCAGACAGGGATATGGCTACACCTTC.

CDR3 DNA sequence: TGTGCCAGCAGGGCCGGACAGGGCAATGAAAAACTGTTTTTT. Encoded protein: CASRAGQGNEKLFF. This chain links TRBV12-3 or TRBV12-4 with TRBJ1-4; 8 positions agree with TRBD1. The V gene end was trimmed by 6 bases and the J gene end by 5 bases; junction bases not matched to a gene: 5. The CDR3 is made up of 14 amino acids.

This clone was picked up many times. CDR3 in amino acids: CASSSGASGRVNEQFF. The CDR3, as DNA: TGTGCCAGCAGTTCGGGGGCTAGCGGGAGGGTCAATGAGCAGTTCTTC. The J gene is TRBJ2-1, the V gene TRBV27; 12 bases map to TRBD2. CDR3 length: 16 residues. V dropped 4 bases and J dropped 6; count of bases not matched to a gene: 7. CDR1 and CDR2 from the germline V gene are MNHEY and SMNVEV (reference sequence).

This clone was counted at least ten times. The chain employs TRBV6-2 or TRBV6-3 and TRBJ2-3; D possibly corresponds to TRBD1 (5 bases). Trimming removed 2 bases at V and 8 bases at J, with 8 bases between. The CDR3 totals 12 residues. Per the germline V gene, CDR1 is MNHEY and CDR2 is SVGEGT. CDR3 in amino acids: CASSYKGRTQYF. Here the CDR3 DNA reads TGTGCCAGCAGTTACAAGGGGCGTACGCAGTATTTT.

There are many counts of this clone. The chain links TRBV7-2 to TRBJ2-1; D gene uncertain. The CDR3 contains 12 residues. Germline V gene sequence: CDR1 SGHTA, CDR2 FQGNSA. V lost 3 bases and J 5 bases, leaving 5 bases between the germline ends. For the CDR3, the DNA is TGTGCCAGCAGCTTCCCTCACAATGAGCAGTTCTTC. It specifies CASSFPHNEQFF.

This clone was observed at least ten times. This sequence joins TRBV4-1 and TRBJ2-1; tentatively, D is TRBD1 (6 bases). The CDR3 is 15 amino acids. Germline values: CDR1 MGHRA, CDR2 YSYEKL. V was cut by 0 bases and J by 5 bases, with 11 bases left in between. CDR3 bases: TGCGCCAGCAGCCAAGACCCAGGACAGAACAATGAGCAGTTCTTC. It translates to CASSQDPGQNNEQFF.

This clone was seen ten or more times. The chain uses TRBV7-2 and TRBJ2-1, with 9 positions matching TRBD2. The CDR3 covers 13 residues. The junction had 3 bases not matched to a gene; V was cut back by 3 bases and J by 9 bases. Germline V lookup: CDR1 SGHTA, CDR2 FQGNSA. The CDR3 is CASSFSGRGEQFF. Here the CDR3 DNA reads TGTGCCAGCAGCTTTAGCGGGAGAGGTGAGCAGTTCTTC.

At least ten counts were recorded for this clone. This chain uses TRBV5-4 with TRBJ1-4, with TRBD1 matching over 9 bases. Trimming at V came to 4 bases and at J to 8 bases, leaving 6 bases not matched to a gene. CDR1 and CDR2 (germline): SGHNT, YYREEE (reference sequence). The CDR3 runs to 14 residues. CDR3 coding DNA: TGTGCCAGCAGCCGACAGGGGGATCGAGAAAAACTGTTTTTT. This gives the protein CASSRQGDREKLFF.

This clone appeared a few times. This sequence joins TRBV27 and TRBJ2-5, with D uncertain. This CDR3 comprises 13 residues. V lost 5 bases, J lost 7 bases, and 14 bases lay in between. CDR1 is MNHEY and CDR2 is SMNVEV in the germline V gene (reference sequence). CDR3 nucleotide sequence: TGTGCCAGCAGTCTTACTCAGGATGGGACCCAGTACTTC. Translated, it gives CASSLTQDGTQYF.

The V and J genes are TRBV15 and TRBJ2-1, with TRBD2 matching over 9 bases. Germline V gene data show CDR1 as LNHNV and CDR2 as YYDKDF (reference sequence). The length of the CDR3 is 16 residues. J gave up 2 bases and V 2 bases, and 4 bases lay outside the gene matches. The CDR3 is CATSRIAGDPYNEQFF. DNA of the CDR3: TGTGCCACCAGCAGAATAGCGGGAGACCCCTACAATGAGCAGTTCTTC.

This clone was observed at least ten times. The CDR3, as DNA: TGTGCCAGCAGTTATTTGCTCGGGAACTATGGCTACACCTTC. This encodes CASSYLLGNYGYTF. The V and J genes are TRBV6-5 and TRBJ1-2; D is unresolved. From germline, CDR1 is MNHEY and CDR2 SVGAGI. Trimming took off 3 bases at V and 2 bases at J, with 10 bases between the two ends. This CDR3 spans 14 amino acids.